This T cell receptor beta chain comes out of a study of beta chain features in type 1 diabetes. On the study more broadly: Sorted cells numbering roughly 98,000,000 were examined across all samples.

Turning to this clone: Its antigen is currently unknown.

Study-wide points: In all four CD4+ subsets, TCRB CDR3 length was significantly, moderately reduced in type 1 diabetes. Reduced insertions and increased deletions marked VDJ junctions in type 1 diabetes patients.

Sorting with CD45RO/CCR7/CD25/CD127/CD95/CD27 yielded naive, central memory, regulatory and stem-like memory CD4+ cells. The CDR3 length is 13 residues. V lost 1 base to trimming and J lost 8 bases, with 9 bases between them. Germline values: CDR1 MNHEY, CDR2 SMNVEV (reference sequence). What was sequenced were expressed TCRB transcripts, since all of the isolated RNA had been reverse transcribed. Sequencing used immunoSEQ multiplex PCR; TCRdb keeps in-frame clones, though not all of them. The sample carries hundreds of thousands of clones, roughly 13% recorded once. The receptor's source is a man younger than 30 with type 1 diabetes. The chain joins TRBV27 to TRBJ2-1; D is possibly TRBD2 (6 bases). Sequenced input: naive CD4+ T cells from blood. The CDR3: CASSLWRGDEQFF. The CDR3 coding sequence is TGTGCCAGCAGTTTATGGAGGGGCGATGAGCAGTTCTTC.